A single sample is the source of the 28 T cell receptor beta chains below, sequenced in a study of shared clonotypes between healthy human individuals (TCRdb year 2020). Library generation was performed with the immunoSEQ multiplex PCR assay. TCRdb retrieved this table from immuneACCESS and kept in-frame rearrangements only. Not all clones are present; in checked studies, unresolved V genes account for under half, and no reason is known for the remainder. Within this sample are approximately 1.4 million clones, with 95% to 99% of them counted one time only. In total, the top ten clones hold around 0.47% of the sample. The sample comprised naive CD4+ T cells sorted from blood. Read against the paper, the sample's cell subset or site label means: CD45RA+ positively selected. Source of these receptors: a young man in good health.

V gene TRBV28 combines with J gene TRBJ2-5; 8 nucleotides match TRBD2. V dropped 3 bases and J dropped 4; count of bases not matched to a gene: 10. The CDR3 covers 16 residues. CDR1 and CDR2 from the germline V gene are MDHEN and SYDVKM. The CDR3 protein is CASSFFIGTSGETQYF. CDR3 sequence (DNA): TGTGCCAGCAGTTTCTTCATCGGGACTAGTGGAGAGACCCAGTACTTC.

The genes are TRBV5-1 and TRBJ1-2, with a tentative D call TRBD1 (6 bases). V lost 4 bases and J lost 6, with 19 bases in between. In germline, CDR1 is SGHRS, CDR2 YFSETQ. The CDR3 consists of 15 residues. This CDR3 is CASSIPGGASDGYTF. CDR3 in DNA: TGCGCCAGCAGCATCCCGGGGGGGGCCTCGGATGGCTACACCTTC. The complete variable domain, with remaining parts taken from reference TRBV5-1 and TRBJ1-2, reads KAGVTQTPRYLIKTRGQQVTLSCSPISGHRSVSWYQQTPGQGLQFLFEYFSETQRNKGNFPGRFSGRQFSNSRSEMNVSTLELGDSALYLCASSIPGGASDGYTFGSGTRLTVV.

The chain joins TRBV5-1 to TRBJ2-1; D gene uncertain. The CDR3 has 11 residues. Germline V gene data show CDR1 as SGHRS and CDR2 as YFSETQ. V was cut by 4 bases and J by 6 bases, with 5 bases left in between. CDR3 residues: CASSRSNEQFF. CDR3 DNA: TGCGCCAGCAGCCGGAGCAATGAGCAGTTCTTC. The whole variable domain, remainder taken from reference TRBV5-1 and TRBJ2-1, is KAGVTQTPRYLIKTRGQQVTLSCSPISGHRSVSWYQQTPGQGLQFLFEYFSETQRNKGNFPGRFSGRQFSNSRSEMNVSTLELGDSALYLCASSRSNEQFFGPGTRLTVL.

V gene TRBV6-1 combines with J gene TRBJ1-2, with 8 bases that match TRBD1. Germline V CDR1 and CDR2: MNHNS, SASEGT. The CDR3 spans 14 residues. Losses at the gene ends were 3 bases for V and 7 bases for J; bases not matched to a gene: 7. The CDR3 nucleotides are TGTGCCAGCAGTGATATCAGGGGGCGGGTTGGCTACACCTTC. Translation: CASSDIRGRVGYTF.

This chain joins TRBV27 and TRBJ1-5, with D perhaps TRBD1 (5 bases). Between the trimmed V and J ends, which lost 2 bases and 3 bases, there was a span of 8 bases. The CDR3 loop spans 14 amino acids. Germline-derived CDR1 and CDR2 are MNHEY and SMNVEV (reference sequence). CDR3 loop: CASSLNRNNQPQHF. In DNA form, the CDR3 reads TGTGCCAGCAGTTTAAACAGGAACAATCAGCCCCAGCATTTT.

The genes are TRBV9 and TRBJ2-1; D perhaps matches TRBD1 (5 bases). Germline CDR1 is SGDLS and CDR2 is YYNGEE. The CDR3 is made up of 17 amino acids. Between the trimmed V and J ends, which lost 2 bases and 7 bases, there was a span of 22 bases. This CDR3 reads CASSVVVDLRGGNEQFF. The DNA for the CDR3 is TGTGCCAGCAGCGTTGTTGTCGACTTAAGGGGTGGGAATGAGCAGTTCTTC.

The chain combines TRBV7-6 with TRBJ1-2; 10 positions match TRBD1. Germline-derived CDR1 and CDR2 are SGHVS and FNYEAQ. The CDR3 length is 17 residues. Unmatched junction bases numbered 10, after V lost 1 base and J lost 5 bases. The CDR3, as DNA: TGTGCCAGCAGCTTAGGACAGGGGGCAACAGCCTCATATGGCTACACCTTC. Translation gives CASSLGQGATASYGYTF.

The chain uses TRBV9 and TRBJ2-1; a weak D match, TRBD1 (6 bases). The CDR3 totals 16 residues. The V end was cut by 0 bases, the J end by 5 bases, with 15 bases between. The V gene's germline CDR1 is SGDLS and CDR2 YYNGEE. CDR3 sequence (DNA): TGTGCCAGCAGCGTAGATCCTCGGACAGCTAACAATGAGCAGTTCTTC. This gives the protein CASSVDPRTANNEQFF.

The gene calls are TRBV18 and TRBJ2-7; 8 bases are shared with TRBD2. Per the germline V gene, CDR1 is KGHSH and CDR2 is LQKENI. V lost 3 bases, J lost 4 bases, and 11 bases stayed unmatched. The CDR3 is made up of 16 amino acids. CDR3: CASSPLGTSGAYEQYF. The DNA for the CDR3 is TGTGCCAGCTCACCCCTTGGGACTAGTGGGGCTTACGAGCAGTACTTC.

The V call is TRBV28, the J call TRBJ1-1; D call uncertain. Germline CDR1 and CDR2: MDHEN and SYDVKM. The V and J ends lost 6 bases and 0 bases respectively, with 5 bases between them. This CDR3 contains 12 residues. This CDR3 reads CASRVLNTEAFF. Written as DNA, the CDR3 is TGTGCCAGCAGGGTTCTGAACACTGAAGCTTTCTTT.

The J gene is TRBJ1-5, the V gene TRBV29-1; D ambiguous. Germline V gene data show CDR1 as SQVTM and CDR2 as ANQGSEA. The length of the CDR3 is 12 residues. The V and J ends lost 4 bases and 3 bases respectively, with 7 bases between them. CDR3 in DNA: TGCAGCGTTGGAGGGATCAATCAGCCCCAGCATTTT. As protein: CSVGGINQPQHF. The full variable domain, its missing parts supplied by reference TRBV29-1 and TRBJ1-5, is SAVISQKPSRDICQRGTSLTIQCQVDSQVTMMFWYRQQPGQSLTLIATANQGSEATYESGFVIDKFPISRPNLTFSTLTVSNMSPEDSSIYLCSVGGINQPQHFGDGTRLSIL.

CDR3 bases: TGCGCCAGCAGCCAAGATTTCGCGGCAGGGGGCTTGGAGACCCAGTACTTC. Translating it yields CASSQDFAAGGLETQYF. This chain connects TRBV4-3 to TRBJ2-5; 8 bases fit TRBD1. The CDR3 sequence is 17 residues long. The J segment lost 5 bases and the V segment lost 0 bases, leaving 11 bases of the junction unmatched. Germline loops: CDR1 LGHNA, CDR2 YSLEER.

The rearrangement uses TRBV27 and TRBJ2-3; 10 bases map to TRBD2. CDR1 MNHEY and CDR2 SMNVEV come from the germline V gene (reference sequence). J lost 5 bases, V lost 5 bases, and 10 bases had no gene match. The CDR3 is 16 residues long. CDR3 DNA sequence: TGTGCCAGCAGTAGCCTAGCGGGGGAATTGGTAGATACGCAGTATTTT. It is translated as CASSSLAGELVDTQYF.

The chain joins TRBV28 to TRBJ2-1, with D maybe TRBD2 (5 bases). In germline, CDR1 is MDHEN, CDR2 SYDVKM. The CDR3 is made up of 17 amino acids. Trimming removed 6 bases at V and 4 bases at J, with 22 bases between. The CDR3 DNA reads TGTGCCAGCAGGGGAGTGACAAACACCTCCTCTTACAATGAGCAGTTCTTC. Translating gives CASRGVTNTSSYNEQFF.

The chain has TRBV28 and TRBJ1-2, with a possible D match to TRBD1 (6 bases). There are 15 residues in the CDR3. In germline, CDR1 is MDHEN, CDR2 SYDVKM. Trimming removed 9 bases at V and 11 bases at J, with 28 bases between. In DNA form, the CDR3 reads TGTGCCAGTTCCATTGCCGGGGGCGCCGTTGGTTGGTACACCTTC. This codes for CASSIAGGAVGWYTF.

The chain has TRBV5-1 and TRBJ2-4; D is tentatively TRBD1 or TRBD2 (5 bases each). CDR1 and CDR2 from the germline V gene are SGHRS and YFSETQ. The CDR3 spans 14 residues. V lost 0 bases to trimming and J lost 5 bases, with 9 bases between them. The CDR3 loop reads CASSLGGNQNIQYF. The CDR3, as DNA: TGCGCCAGCAGCTTGGGGGGGAACCAAAACATTCAGTACTTC.

CDR3 DNA sequence: TGTGCCAGCAGTGCTGAGTTCTCTGGAAACACCATATATTTT. Translating gives CASSAEFSGNTIYF. The rearrangement joins TRBV2 to TRBJ1-3; D is uncertain. The CDR3 loop spans 14 amino acids. Germline lookup yields CDR1 SNHLY and CDR2 FYNNEI. Between the trimmed V and J ends, which lost 4 bases and 0 bases, there was a span of 7 bases.

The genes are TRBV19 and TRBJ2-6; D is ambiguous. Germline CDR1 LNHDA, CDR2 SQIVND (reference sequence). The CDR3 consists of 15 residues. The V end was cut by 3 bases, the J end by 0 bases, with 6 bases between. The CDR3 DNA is TGTGCCAGTAGTATGACGGGCTCTGGGGCCAACGTCCTGACTTTC. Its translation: CASSMTGSGANVLTF.

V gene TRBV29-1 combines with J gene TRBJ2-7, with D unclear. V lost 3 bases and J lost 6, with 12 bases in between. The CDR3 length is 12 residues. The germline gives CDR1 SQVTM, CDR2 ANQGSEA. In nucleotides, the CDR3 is TGCAGCGTTGAGAGCTCTTTCGGCGAGCAGTACTTC. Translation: CSVESSFGEQYF.

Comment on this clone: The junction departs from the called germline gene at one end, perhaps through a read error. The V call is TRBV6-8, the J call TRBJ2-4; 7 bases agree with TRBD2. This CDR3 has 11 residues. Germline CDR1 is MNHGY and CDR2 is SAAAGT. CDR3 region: CAGEAKNIQYF. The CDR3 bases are TGCGCGGGGGAGGCCAAAAACATTCAGTACTTC.

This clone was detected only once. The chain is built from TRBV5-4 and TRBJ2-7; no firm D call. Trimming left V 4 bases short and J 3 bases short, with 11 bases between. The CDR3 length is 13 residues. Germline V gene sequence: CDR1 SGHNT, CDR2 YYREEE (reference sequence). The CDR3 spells CASSAQPVYEQYF. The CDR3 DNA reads TGTGCCAGCAGCGCCCAACCGGTCTACGAGCAGTACTTC.

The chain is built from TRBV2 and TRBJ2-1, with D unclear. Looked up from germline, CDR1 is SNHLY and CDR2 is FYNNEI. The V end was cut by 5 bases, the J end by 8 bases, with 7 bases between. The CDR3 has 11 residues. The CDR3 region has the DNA TGTGCCAGCAGTTCGTGGGATGAGCAGTTCTTC. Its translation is CASSSWDEQFF.

The CDR3: CAWSEDLAKNIQYF. CDR3 nucleotide sequence: TGTGCCTGGAGTGAGGACCTAGCCAAAAACATTCAGTACTTC. The rearrangement links TRBV30 to TRBJ2-4, with D unclear. V was trimmed by 1 base and J by 0 bases, leaving 7 bases between them. CDR1 is GTSNPN and CDR2 is SVGIG in the germline V gene (reference sequence). The CDR3 loop spans 14 amino acids.

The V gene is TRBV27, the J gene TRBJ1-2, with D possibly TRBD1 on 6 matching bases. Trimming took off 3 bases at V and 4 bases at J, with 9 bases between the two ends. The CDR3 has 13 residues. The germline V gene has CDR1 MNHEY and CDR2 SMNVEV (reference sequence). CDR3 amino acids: CASSFGGLYGYTF. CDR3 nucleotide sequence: TGTGCCAGCAGTTTCGGGGGGCTCTATGGCTACACCTTC.

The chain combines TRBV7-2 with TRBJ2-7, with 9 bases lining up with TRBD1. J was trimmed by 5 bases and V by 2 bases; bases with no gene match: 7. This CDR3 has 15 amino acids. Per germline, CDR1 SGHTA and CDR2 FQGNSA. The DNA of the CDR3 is TGTGCCAGCAGCTTACCCGCCGGGACAGGGAACGAGCAGTACTTC. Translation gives CASSLPAGTGNEQYF.

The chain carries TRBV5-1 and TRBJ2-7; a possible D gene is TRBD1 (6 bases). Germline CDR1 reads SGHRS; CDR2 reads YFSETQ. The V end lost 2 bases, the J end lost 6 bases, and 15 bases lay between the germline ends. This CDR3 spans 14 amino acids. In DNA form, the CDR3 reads TGCGCCAGCAGCTTAGGGGGTCTAGCATCCGAGCAGTACTTC. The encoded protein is CASSLGGLASEQYF.

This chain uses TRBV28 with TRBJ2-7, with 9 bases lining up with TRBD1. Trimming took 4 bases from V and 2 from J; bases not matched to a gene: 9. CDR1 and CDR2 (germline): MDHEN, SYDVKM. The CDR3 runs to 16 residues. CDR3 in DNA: TGTGCCAGCAGTTCGCTCCCCGGGACAGGGACCTACGAGCAGTACTTC. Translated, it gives CASSSLPGTGTYEQYF.

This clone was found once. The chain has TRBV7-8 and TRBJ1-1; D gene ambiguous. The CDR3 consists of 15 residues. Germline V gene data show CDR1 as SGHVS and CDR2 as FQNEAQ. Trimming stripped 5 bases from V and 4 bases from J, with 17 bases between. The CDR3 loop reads CASSIEARAGTEAFF. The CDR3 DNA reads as TGTGCCAGCAGCATAGAAGCGAGGGCAGGCACTGAAGCTTTCTTT.